The 3 T cell receptor beta chains presented below share a single source sample, sequenced in a study of cytotoxic CD8 clonotypes in ibrutinib-treated CLL. The method was immunoSEQ multiplex PCR; TCRdb's version includes in-frame clones alone and lacks a portion of them. Found here are approximately 74,000 clones, over 75% of them singletons; the top ten hold roughly 7.7%. The sequencing here drew on PBMCs, taken at disease progression, from a patient treated with ibrutinib. The receptors come from a human donor with chronic lymphocytic leukemia.

The rearrangement links TRBV7-9 to TRBJ1-2; tentative D call: TRBD1 (5 bases). In germline, CDR1 is SEHNR, CDR2 FQNEAQ (reference sequence). This CDR3 contains 15 residues. Trimming took off 1 base at V and 4 bases at J, with 13 bases between the two ends. In DNA, the CDR3 is TGTGCCAGCAGCTTAGGGCTGGGTAGGGGCTATGGCTACACCTTC. Translation: CASSLGLGRGYGYTF.

V is TRBV13 and J is TRBJ2-2, with D unresolved. Trimming pared 3 bases from V and 0 bases from J, leaving 2 bases between. The CDR3 spans 13 residues. The germline V gene encodes CDR1 PRHDT and CDR2 FYEKMQ (reference sequence). Here the CDR3 reads CASSFPNTGELFF. CDR3 bases: TGTGCCAGCAGCTTCCCGAACACCGGGGAGCTGTTTTTT.

The chain recombines TRBV5-1 with TRBJ1-1; D is possibly TRBD1 (5 bases). Trimming left V 6 bases short and J 4 bases short, with 19 bases between. The germline V gene has CDR1 SGHRS and CDR2 YFSETQ. The CDR3 length is 15 residues. CDR3 sequence (DNA): TGCGCCAGCACCTCCGGACAACCGGTAAGCACTGAAGCTTTCTTT. Translating it yields CASTSGQPVSTEAFF.